This T cell receptor (beta chain) derives from a study of ipilimumab plus nivolumab after autologous stem cell transplantation. Only in-frame clones appear in the TCRdb table, and some are missing; sequencing was by immunoSEQ multiplex PCR. The sample includes about 10,000 clones, 78% seen only once; the top ten take about 7.7%. About this clone itself: Its antigen remains unknown.

The germline CDR1 and CDR2 sequences are GTSNPN and SVGIG (reference sequence). Unmatched junction bases numbered 10, after V lost 7 bases and J lost 2 bases. The CDR3 totals 14 residues. Study-wide points: Per the authors, repertoire, Treg and microbiota data justify further study.

Starting 14 to 28 days after autologous transplant, ipilimumab 1 mg/kg was given. Sequenced material: PBMCs, taken in a trial of ipilimumab plus nivolumab as post-transplant consolidation. This receptor was obtained from a male donor with diffuse large B-cell lymphoma. The chain combines TRBV30 with TRBJ2-7; 8 nucleotides match TRBD1. Written as DNA, the CDR3 is TGTGCCTCGAAGCTGACAGGGGCGGCCTACGAGCAGTACTTC. Protein product: CASKLTGAAYEQYF. Variable domain in full (rest from reference TRBV30 and TRBJ2-7): SQTIHQWPATLVQPVGSPLSLECTVEGTSNPNLYWYRQAAGRGLQLLFYSVGIGQISSEVPQNLSASRPQDRQFILSSKKLLLSDSGFYLCASKLTGAAYEQYFGPGTRLTVT.